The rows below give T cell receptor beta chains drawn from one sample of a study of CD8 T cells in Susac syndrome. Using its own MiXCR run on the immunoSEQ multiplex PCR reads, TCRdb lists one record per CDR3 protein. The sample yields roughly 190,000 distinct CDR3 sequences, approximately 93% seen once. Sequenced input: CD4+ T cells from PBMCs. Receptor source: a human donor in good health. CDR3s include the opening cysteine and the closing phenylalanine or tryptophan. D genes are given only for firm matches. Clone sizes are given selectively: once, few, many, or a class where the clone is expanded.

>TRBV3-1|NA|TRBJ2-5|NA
TGTGCCAGCAGCCAAGGGGGGATGGCAGAGACCCAGTACTTC
CASSQGGMAETQYF
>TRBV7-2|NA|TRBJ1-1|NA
TGTGCCAGCAGCTTGAAGGTTATGAACACTGAAGCTTTCTTT
CASSLKVMNTEAFF
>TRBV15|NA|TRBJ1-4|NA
TGTGCCACCAGCAGAGAGGACCTCCGGGCGGAAAAACTGTTTTTT
CATSREDLRAEKLFF
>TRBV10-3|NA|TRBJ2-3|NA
TGTGCCATCACCACTTCGATAGATACGCAGTATTTT
CAITTSIDTQYF
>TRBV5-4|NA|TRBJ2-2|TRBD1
TGTGCCAGCAGCATAACAGGGGGGAACACCGGGGAGCTGTTTTTT
CASSITGGNTGELFF
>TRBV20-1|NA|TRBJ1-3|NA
TGCAGTGCTAGAGCCGGCAGGAGTGAAGGGTCTGGAAACACCATATATTTT
CSARAGRSEGSGNTIYF
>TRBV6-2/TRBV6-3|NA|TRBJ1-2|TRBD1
TGTGCCAGCGACGAGCCACCGGGACAGGGGATCTATGGCTACACCTTC
CASDEPPGQGIYGYTF
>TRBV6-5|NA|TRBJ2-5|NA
TGTGCCAGCAGACCCACAGGGTCGGGGGAGACCCAGTACTTC
CASRPTGSGETQYF
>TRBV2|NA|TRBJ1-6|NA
TGTGCCAGCAGGCGGGTCTCAGGGTCACCCCTCCACTTT
CASRRVSGSPLHF
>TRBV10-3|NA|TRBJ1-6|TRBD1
TGTGCCATCAGGGCCACAGGGGACAATTCACCCCTCCACTTT
CAIRATGDNSPLHF
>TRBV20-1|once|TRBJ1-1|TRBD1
TGCAGTGCTAGAGAGGGGACAGGGTACACTGAAGCTTTCTTT
CSAREGTGYTEAFF
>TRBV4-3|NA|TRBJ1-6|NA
TGCGCCAGCAGCCAAGCTTCGGGAGGGGCGTCCTATAATTCACCCCTCCACTTT
CASSQASGGASYNSPLHF
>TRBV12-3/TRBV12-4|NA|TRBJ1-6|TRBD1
TGTGCCAGCACCAAAACCGGGACAGGGAATTCACCCCTCCACTTT
CASTKTGTGNSPLHF
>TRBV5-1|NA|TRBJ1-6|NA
TGCGCCAGCAGCCAGGGCGTTGGCCCTAATTCACCCCTCCACTTT
CASSQGVGPNSPLHF
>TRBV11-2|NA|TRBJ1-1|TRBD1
TGTGCCAGCAGCTCACAGGGGGGCACTGAAGCTTTCTTT
CASSSQGGTEAFF
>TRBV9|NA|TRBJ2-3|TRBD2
TGTGCCAGCAGCGTAGGGAGACTAGCGGGGATTCGGGCAGATACGCAGTATTTT
CASSVGRLAGIRADTQYF
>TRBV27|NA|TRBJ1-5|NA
TGTGCCAGCAGTTTAATAGCAGGGGAATGGGTGGGTAATCAGCCCCAGCATTTT
CASSLIAGEWVGNQPQHF
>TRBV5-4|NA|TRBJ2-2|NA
TGTGCCAGCAGCTTGGGGGGCGTCAATTCGAACACCGGGGAGCTGTTTTTT
CASSLGGVNSNTGELFF
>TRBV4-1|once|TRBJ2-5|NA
TGCGCCAGCAGCCAAGATGGTCTTTTCGAGACCCAGTACTTC
CASSQDGLFETQYF
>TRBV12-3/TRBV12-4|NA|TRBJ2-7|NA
TGTGCCAGCAGTTTCGGGCAGCCCGCCCGGGGCGAGCAGTACTTC
CASSFGQPARGEQYF
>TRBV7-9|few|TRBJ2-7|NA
TGTGCCAGCGGGGCCTACGAGCAGTACTTC
CASGAYEQYF
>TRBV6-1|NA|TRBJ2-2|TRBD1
TGTGCCAGCAGGGGGGACAGCCCTTCCCGGAACACCGGGGAGCTGTTTTTT
CASRGDSPSRNTGELFF
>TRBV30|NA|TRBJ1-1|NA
TGTGCCTGGCGATTCATGAACACTGAAGCTTTCTTT
CAWRFMNTEAFF
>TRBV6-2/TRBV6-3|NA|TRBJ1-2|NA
TGTGCCAGCAGTCAAGAGGTTTATGGCTACACCTTC
CASSQEVYGYTF
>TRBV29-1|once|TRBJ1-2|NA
TGCAGCGTTGATGTGTCCCCCGACGGCGAATTGGGTTTAGGTGGCTACACCTTC
CSVDVSPDGELGLGGYTF
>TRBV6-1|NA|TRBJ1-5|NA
TGTGCCAGCACCCCACCGGGTAGCAATCAGCCCCAGCATTTT
CASTPPGSNQPQHF
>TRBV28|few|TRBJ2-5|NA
TGTGCCAGCAGTTTACAGGGGAACCAAGAGACCCAGTACTTC
CASSLQGNQETQYF
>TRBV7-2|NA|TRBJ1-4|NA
TGTGCCAGCAGCTTGGGGGGTAGCCGGAGGGAACTGTTTTTT
CASSLGGSRRELFF
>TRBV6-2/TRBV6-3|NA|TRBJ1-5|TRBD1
TGTGCCAGCAACGACAGGGAGGTTCAGCCCCAGCATTTT
CASNDREVQPQHF
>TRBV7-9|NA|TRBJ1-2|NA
TGTGCCAGCAGCCAGAGGACGCTCGGCTACACCTTC
CASSQRTLGYTF
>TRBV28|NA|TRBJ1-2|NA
TGTGCCAGCAGTTTAAGGCAGGGGACGAAAGGCTACACCTTC
CASSLRQGTKGYTF
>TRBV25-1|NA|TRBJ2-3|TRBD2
TGTGCCAGCAGTGACAACCGGCTAGCGGGGGGGACCACAGATACGCAGTATTTT
CASSDNRLAGGTTDTQYF
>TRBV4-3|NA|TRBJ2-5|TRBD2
TGCGCCAGCAGCCCTAGATCGGGGGGGCAAGAGACCCAGTACTTC
CASSPRSGGQETQYF
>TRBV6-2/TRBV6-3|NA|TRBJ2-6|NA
TGTGCCAGCAGTGGGGCAGGCTCTGGGGCCAACGTCCTGACTTTC
CASSGAGSGANVLTF
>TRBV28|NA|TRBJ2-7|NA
TGTGCCAGCAGTTCTTGGGGGGGCCGCTTAAAAAAGTACGAGCAGTACTTC
CASSSWGGRLKKYEQYF
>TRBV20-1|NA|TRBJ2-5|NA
TGCAGTCCCGGGACACCGAGAGAGACCCAGTACTTC
CSPGTPRETQYF
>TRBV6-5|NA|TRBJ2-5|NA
TGTGCCAGCAGTTACTCTCTAGGGGGAGAGACCCAGTACTTC
CASSYSLGGETQYF
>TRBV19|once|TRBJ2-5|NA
TGTGCCAGTACTGCCACAGGCTTCCAAGAGACCCAGTACTTC
CASTATGFQETQYF
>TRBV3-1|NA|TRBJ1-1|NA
TGTGCCAGCAGCCAAGTTGCCCGAACTGAAGCTTTCTTT
CASSQVARTEAFF
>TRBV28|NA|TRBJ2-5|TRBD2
TGTGCCAGCAGTTTATTGTCTAGCGGGGGTGCGGAGACCCAGTACTTC
CASSLLSSGGAETQYF
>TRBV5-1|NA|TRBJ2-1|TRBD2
TGCGCCAGCAGCGAGCGGGGGGCTAATGAGCAGTTCTTC
CASSERGANEQFF
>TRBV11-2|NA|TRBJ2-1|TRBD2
TGTGCCAGCAGCTCCCTAGCGGGGGCCCCACCCTACAATGAGCAGTTCTTC
CASSSLAGAPPYNEQFF
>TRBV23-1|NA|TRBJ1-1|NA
TGCGCCAGCATGGCGAGCCCTATGAACACTGAAGCTTTCTTT
CASMASPMNTEAFF
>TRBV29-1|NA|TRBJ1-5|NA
TGCAGCGACGAGGAGGGGAGCAATCAGCCCCAGCATTTT
CSDEEGSNQPQHF
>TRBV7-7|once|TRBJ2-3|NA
TGTGCTAGCAGCTTGCGCCTCGGAGGGACAGATACGCAGTATTTT
CASSLRLGGTDTQYF
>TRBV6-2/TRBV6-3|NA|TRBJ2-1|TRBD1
TGTGCCAGCAGCCGGGGACAGGGTGAGCAGTTCTTC
CASSRGQGEQFF
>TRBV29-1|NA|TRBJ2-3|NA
TGCAGCGTTGGGGGCACCCCCTTGGGCGAGCAGTATTTT
CSVGGTPLGEQYF
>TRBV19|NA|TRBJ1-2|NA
TGTGCCAGTACCGAGTGGCAGAACTATGGCTACACCTTC
CASTEWQNYGYTF
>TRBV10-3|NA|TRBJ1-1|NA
TGTGCCATCAAGACCCAACTGGTCACTGAAGCTTTCTTT
CAIKTQLVTEAFF
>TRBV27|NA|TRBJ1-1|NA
TGTGCCAGCAGATCCCACAGGAACACTGAAGCTTTCTTT
CASRSHRNTEAFF
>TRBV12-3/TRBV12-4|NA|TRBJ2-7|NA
TGTGCCAGCAGTTCAGACAGGTCCTACGAGCAGTACTTC
CASSSDRSYEQYF
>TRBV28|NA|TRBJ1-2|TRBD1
TGTGCCGCCCTAGACAGGGTCAAATATGGCTACACCTTC
CAALDRVKYGYTF
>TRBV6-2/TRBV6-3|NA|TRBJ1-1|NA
TGTGCCAGCAGAAGCATCCTCGACCCTGAAGCTTTCTTT
CASRSILDPEAFF
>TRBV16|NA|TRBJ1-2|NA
TGTGCCAGCAGCCTAAACATCGCAGCGCCCTATGGCTACACCTTC
CASSLNIAAPYGYTF